This is a list of T cell receptor beta chains from one sample in a study of monozygotic twins with inflammatory bowel disease. TCRdb reprocessed the 5' RACE reads and stores each CDR3 protein as one record, lacking DNA. The sample is made up of approximately 420,000 distinct CDR3 sequences, and the top ten hold under 3% of it. Source material: blood. The receptors come from a human donor with ulcerative colitis or Crohn's disease, or a healthy co-twin of an affected twin (not recorded which). Both conserved end residues are part of each CDR3.

j_gene	v_gene	CDR3aa
TRBJ2-3	TRBV6-1	CASRTGRDADTQYF
TRBJ1-1	TRBV2	CASGTGGMNTEAFF
TRBJ2-2	TRBV5-1	CASSLRQGYTGELFF
TRBJ2-1	TRBV25-1	CASSGPHGTTRRGGSYNEQFF
TRBJ2-7	TRBV15	CATSRGTGGYEQYF
TRBJ2-4	TRBV7-2	CASSLGVAKNIQYF
TRBJ2-3	TRBV4-1	CASSQVRVDTQYF
TRBJ2-1	TRBV14	CASSLREGSYNEQFF
TRBJ2-3	TRBV5-1	CASSLAQGYTQYF
TRBJ2-1	TRBV7-2	CASSLEGLAGEQFF
TRBJ1-3	TRBV12-3/TRBV12-4	CASSLPSQGNTIYF
TRBJ1-3	TRBV3-1	CASSQDRTSGNTIYF
TRBJ2-4	TRBV7-8	CASSSLSGFAVKNIQYF
TRBJ2-3	TRBV6-5	CASSYSSGRVTDTQYF
TRBJ2-7	TRBV7-2	CASSTGQGNYEQYF
TRBJ1-1	TRBV5-4	CASSSFQGGNTEAFF
TRBJ2-5	TRBV20-1	CSARPVWEGTQYF
TRBJ1-6	TRBV7-2	CASSSGSRDRHNSPLHF
TRBJ1-1	TRBV5-1	CASSPWGMNTEAFF
TRBJ2-2	TRBV5-1	CASSLSGLKAGELFF
TRBJ2-5	TRBV7-2	CASSPRGEGLQETQYF
TRBJ1-4	TRBV7-2	CASSPRQSPGELFF
TRBJ2-7	TRBV10-3	CAISGANRETYEQYF
TRBJ2-2	TRBV2	CGSRTENTGELFF
TRBJ2-3	TRBV25-1	CASSEWGTDTQYF
TRBJ1-2	TRBV19	CASRKHEQGGDGYTF
TRBJ2-1	TRBV20-1	CSAGTGGNIYNEQFF
TRBJ1-2	TRBV5-1	CASSHGGFLYGYTF
TRBJ1-3	TRBV27	CASSLSRGGNTIYF
TRBJ1-5	TRBV6-2/TRBV6-3	CASSPQGDLAGNQPQHF
TRBJ2-7	TRBV9	CASSPAGRNEQYF
TRBJ2-1	TRBV7-2	CASSLAGQLNEQFF
TRBJ1-1	TRBV7-9	CASSLVISPEAFF
TRBJ2-2	TRBV5-1	CASSWTVTGELFF
TRBJ2-1	TRBV24-1	CATRRPPNGFF
TRBJ1-5	TRBV20-1	CSARRQDGPQHF
TRBJ2-5	TRBV4-1	CASSHDIAGGFQETQYF
TRBJ2-3	TRBV5-6	CASSFWWRQGLEGHTDTQYF
TRBJ2-7	TRBV28	CASSSAFYEQYF
TRBJ2-1	TRBV29-1	CSVARDWNYNEQFF
TRBJ2-1	TRBV7-6	CASSSWSGGEGNEQFF
TRBJ2-7	TRBV4-3	CASSQDSGAVYEQYF
TRBJ2-4	TRBV3-1	CASSQEGQDPPLSTNIQYF
TRBJ2-7	TRBV20-1	CSARDPQGKGRRKYF
TRBJ2-2	TRBV14	CASSQEARATGELFF
TRBJ1-2	TRBV3-1	CASSQTGTGVYGYTF
TRBJ1-1	TRBV29-1	CSGDRGRNTEAFF
TRBJ2-3	TRBV20-1	CSAINSGVSTDTQYF
TRBJ2-7	TRBV7-9	CASSLGNAQYF
TRBJ1-5	TRBV7-2	CASSPGWGGATNQPQHF
TRBJ2-7	TRBV2	CASGTGGTVISYEQYF
TRBJ2-5	TRBV29-1	CSVRRVPNQETQYF
TRBJ2-7	TRBV7-2	CASSLKGQQYF